This T cell receptor beta chain was documented in a study of identical twins (dated by TCRdb to 2015 to 2016). For the wider study: The study deep-sequenced TCR alpha and beta repertoires from monozygotic twins, unrelated adults of various ages and cord blood to test whether fetal clonotypes persist. Replicate twin experiments were performed at different times using different library preparation protocols to rule out contamination.

Library method: 5' RACE. Sequenced on an Illumina HiSeq 2000. A universal primer binding site was added through template switching, and the final cDNA carried a unique molecular identifier so that TCR cDNA molecules could be counted accurately. Specific primers in the conserved constant-segment region were used to synthesize first-strand cDNA for the TCR alpha and beta chains. To control for contamination, every cDNA library was double barcoded, receiving both a SMART-Mk sample barcode and Illumina barcodes. TruSeq adapter sequences and Illumina sample barcodes were added in two successive PCR steps. The TCR alpha and beta cDNA libraries were sequenced on the Illumina HiSeq platform using custom primers. From the authors' description of their analysis: Unique molecular identifiers were extracted from raw reads with MiGEC, and CDR3 positions were determined with MiXCR. Recombination models were inferred per individual with the repgenHMM and IGoR tools using an EM algorithm. Shared clonotypes were analyzed with the tcR package in R, and sharing was normalized by the product of cloneset sizes. To study raw recombination without the effects of thymic and clonal selection, out-of-frame nonproductive sequences were analyzed. TCRdb reprocessing: public reads trimmed at Q25 with fastp, clones called with MiXCR, in-frame beta chains kept. Records with the same CDR3 protein are collapsed into one entry carrying the most frequent genes and DNA. TCRdb, rather than the study authors, made the V and J calls. The table for this sample lists roughly 630,000 distinct CDR3 sequences; under 8.5% of them were counted only once. Over 1.5% of the sample is taken by the ten largest.

Only healthy Caucasian donors were included. The twin cohort consisted of three pairs of female monozygotic twins, all aged about 18 to 30 years. Peripheral blood mononuclear cells were the source from which RNA for the TCR libraries was isolated. The cysteine opens and the phenylalanine closes a CDR3 of 13 amino acids. CDR3 DNA is the only sequence kept; it has 39 bases, read in frame from the first base. From a lookup of the germline V gene, CDR1 and CDR2 are MDHEN and SYDVKM. V and J are trimmed by 7 bases and 8 bases, and the gene matches miss 8 bases of the junction. General study outcomes and caveats: Compared with coincidental sharing between unrelated individuals, an excess of low generation-probability sequences was observed among out-of-frame TCR alpha sequences shared between twins. Abundant cord blood beta clonotypes had fewer insertions, young adult naive repertoires showed a similar but weaker trend, and memory repertoires showed no such trend. Because the same donors could not be followed over many years, the conclusions relied on cross-sectional statistical analysis. Invariant T cells such as MAIT and iNKT could partly confound zero-insertion analyses, though diverse VJ usage argued against this for most clonotypes. Out-of-frame TCR alpha sharing in monozygotic twins was systematically underestimated by recombination models, whereas sharing between unrelated individuals was in agreement with the recombination models. Excess twin sharing in beta out-of-frame sequences was weaker because fewer shared sequences lowered the signal-to-noise ratio.

The table lists this clonotype with a few counts. The antigen this receptor binds is unknown. No quality values exist for individual bases; no much larger clone is one base distant. The sample was also reused in another study, on yellow fever vaccine responses in identical twins. As noted in the second study: The T cell response to vaccination in identical twins was reported by the authors to appear partly convergent and partly personalized. In the study, vaccine-responding T cell clones were precisely tracked in identical twins.

Sequencing was performed on PBMCs. This clonotype was obtained from a young woman in good health. The V and J segments used are TRBV28 and TRBJ2-1, with 7 bases aligning to TRBD2. The nucleotide sequence is TGTGCCAGCACCCCGGGCGGGGGTTATGAGCAGTTCTTC. Its product reads: CASTPGGGYEQFF.